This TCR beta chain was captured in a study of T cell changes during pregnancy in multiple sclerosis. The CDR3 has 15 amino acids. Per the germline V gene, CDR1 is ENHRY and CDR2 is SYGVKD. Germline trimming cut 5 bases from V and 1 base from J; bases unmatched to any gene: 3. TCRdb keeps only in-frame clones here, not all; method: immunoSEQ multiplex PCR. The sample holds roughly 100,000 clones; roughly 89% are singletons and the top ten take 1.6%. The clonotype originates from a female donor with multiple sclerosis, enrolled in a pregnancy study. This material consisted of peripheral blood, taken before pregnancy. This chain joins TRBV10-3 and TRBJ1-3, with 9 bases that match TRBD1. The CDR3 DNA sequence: TGTGCCATCAGTCCGGGACAGGGATCTGGAAACACCATATATTTT. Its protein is CAISPGQGSGNTIYF.